This TCR beta chain is from a study of shared clonotypes between healthy human individuals. V lost 0 bases and J lost 4; bases outside the gene matches: 12. The CDR3 covers 17 residues. In germline, CDR1 is SGHRS, CDR2 YFSETQ. The protocol was immunoSEQ multiplex PCR, while the TCRdb copy is restricted to in-frame clones and leaves out a portion. Altogether 600,000 to 700,000 clones are present, around four fifths being singletons, with the ten largest covering around 2%. The clonotype was recovered from a woman aged 25 to 39 in good health. What was sequenced was memory CD4+ T cells sorted from blood. Subset described: CD45RA-negative fraction. The chain uses TRBV5-1 and TRBJ2-7; 8 bases are shared with TRBD2. The CDR3 DNA is TGCGCCAGCAGCTTGGATGTAGGGACGCCGGGGGGGTACGAGCAGTACTTC. Translation gives CASSLDVGTPGGYEQYF.